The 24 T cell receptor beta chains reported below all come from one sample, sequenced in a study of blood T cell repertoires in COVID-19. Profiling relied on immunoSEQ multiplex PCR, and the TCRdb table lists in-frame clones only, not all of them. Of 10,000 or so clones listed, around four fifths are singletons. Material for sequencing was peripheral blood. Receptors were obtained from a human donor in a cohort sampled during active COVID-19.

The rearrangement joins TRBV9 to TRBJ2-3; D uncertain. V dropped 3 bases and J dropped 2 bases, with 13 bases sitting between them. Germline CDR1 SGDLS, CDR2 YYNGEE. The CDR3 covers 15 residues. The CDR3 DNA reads TGTGCCAGCAGCGAGACCCCAGGATCCACAGATACGCAGTATTTT. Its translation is CASSETPGSTDTQYF.

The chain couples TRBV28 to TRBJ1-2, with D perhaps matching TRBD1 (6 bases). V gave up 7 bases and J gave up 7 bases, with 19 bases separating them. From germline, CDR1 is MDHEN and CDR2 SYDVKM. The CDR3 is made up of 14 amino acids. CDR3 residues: CASTSGQGIRGYTF. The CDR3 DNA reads TGTGCCAGCACCTCCGGGCAGGGGATTCGTGGCTACACCTTC.

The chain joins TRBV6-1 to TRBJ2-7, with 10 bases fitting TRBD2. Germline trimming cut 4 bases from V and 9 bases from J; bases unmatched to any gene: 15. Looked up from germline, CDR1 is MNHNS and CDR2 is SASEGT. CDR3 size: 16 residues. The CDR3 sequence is CASSGRGGTSADGQYF. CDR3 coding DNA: TGTGCCAGCAGTGGAAGGGGCGGGACTAGCGCTGACGGGCAGTACTTC.

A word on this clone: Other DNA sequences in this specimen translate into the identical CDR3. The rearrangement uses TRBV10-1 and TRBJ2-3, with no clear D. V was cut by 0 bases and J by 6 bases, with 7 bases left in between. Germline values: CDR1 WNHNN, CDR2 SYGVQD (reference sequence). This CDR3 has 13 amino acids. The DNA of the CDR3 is TGCGCCAGCAGTGAGTCCCTGTCGGATACGCAGTATTTT. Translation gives CASSESLSDTQYF.

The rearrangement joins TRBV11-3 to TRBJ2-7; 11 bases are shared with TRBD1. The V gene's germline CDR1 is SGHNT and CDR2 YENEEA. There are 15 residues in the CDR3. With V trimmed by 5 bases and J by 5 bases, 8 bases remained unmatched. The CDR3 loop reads CASSQGQGGINEQYF. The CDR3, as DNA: TGTGCCAGCAGCCAGGGACAGGGGGGAATCAACGAGCAGTACTTC.

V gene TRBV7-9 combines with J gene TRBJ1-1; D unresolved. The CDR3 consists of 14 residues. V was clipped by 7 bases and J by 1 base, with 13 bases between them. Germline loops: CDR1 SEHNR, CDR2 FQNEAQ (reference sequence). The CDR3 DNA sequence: TGTGCCAGCATTTTAAATACAGAGAACACTGAAGCTTTCTTT. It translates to CASILNTENTEAFF.

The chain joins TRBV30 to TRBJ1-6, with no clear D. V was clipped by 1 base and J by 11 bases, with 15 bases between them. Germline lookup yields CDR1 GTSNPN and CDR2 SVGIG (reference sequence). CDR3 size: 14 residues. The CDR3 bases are TGTGCCTGGAGTGCGGACGGGGATCGGACACCCCTCCACTTT. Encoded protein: CAWSADGDRTPLHF.

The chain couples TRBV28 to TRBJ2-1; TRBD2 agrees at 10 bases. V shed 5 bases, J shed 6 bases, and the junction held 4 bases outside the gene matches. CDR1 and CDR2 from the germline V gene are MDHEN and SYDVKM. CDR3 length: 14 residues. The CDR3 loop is CASSTWTSGNEQFF. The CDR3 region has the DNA TGTGCCAGCAGTACCTGGACTAGCGGCAATGAGCAGTTCTTC.

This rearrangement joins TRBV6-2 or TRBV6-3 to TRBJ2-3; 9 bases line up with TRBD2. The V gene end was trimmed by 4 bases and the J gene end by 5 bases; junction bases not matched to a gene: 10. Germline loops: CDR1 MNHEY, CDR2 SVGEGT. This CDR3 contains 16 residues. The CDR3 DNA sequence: TGTGCCAGCAGTTTCGTTAGCGGGAGAGGAGGAGATACGCAGTATTTT. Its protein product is CASSFVSGRGGDTQYF.

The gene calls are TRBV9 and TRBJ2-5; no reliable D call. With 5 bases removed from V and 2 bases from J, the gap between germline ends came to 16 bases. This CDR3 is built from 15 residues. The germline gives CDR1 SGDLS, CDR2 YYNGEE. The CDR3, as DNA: TGTGCCAGCAGTTCTCTTGGCGGAAGACAAGAGACCCAGTACTTC. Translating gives CASSSLGGRQETQYF.

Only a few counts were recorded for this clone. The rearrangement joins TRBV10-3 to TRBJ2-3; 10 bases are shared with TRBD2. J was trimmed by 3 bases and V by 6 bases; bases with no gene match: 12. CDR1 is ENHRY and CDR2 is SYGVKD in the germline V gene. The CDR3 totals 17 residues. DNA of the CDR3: TGTGCCATCAGCCCCAGCGGGAGGGCCCTCCCAACAGATACGCAGTATTTT. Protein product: CAISPSGRALPTDTQYF.

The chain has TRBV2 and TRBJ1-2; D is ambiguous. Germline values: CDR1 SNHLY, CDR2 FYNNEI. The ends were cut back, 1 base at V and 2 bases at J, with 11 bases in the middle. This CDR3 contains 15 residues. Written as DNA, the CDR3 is TGTGCCAGCAGTGAAGGGGCAGCCGCCAACTATGGCTACACCTTC. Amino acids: CASSEGAAANYGYTF.

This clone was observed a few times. The CDR3 coding sequence is TGTGCCAGCAGCACATACAGGGAAACTAATGAAAAACTGTTTTTT. Amino acids: CASSTYRETNEKLFF. The rearrangement uses TRBV11-2 and TRBJ1-4, with a possible D match to TRBD1 (6 bases). CDR1 is SGHAT and CDR2 is FQNNGV in the germline V gene. The CDR3 extends over 15 amino acids. V was clipped by 5 bases and J by 1 base, with 11 bases between them.

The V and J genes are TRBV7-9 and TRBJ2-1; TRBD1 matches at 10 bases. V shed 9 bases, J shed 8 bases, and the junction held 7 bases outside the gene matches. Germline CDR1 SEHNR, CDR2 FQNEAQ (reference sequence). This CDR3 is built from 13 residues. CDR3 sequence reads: CASTTGGWDEQFF. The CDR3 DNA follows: TGTGCCAGTACGACAGGGGGCTGGGATGAGCAGTTCTTC.

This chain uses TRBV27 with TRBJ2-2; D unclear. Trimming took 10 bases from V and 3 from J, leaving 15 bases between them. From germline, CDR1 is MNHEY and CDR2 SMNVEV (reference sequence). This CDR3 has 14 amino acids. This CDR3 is CATRGKKDTGELFF. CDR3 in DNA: TGTGCCACTCGAGGCAAAAAGGACACCGGGGAGCTGTTTTTT.

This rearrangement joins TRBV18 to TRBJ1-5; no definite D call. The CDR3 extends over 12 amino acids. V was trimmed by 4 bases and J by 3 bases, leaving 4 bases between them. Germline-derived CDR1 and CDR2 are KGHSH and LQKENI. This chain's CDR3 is CASSLINQPQHF. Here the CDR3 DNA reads TGTGCCAGCTCACTAATCAATCAGCCCCAGCATTTT.

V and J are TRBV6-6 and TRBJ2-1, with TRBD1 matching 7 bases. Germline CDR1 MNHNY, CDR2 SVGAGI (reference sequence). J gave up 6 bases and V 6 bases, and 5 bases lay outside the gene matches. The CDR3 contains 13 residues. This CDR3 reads CASRRTGANEQFF. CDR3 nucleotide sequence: TGTGCCAGCAGGAGAACAGGGGCCAATGAGCAGTTCTTC.

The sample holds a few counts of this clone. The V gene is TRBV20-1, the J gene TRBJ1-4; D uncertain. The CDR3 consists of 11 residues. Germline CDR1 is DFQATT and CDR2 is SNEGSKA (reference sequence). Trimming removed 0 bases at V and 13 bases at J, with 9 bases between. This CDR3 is CSAREVGRLFF. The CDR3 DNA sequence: TGCAGTGCTAGAGAGGTGGGCAGACTGTTTTTT.

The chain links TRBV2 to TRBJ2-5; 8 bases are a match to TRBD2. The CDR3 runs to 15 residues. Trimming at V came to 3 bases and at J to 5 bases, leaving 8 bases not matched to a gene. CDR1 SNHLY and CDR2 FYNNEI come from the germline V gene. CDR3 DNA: TGTGCCAGCAGTGAGTCGCGGGAGGTCCTGGAGACCCAGTACTTC. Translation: CASSESREVLETQYF.

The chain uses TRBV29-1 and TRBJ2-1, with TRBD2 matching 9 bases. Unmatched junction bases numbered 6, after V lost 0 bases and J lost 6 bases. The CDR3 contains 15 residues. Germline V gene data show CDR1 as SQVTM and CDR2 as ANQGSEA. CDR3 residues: CSVEDPGTSFNEQFF. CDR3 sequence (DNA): TGCAGCGTTGAAGATCCTGGGACTAGCTTCAATGAGCAGTTCTTC.

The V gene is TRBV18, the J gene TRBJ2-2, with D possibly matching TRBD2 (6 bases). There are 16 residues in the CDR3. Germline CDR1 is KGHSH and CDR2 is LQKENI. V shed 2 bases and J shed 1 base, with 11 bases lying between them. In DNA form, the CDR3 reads TGTGCCAGCTCACCAAAGGGACTGAGGAACACCGGGGAGCTGTTTTTT. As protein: CASSPKGLRNTGELFF. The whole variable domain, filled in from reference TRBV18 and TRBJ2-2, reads NAGVMQNPRHLVRRRGQEARLRCSPMKGHSHVYWYRQLPEEGLKFMVYLQKENIIDESGMPKERFSAEFPKEGPSILRIQQVVRGDSAAYFCASSPKGLRNTGELFFGEGSRLTVL.

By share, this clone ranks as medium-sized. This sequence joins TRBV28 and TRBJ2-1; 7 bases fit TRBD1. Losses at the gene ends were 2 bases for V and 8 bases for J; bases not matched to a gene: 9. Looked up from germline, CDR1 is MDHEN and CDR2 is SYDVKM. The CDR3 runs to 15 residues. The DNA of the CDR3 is TGTGCCAGCAGTTTAACCGAAACAGGGGTCCATGAGCAGTTCTTC. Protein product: CASSLTETGVHEQFF.

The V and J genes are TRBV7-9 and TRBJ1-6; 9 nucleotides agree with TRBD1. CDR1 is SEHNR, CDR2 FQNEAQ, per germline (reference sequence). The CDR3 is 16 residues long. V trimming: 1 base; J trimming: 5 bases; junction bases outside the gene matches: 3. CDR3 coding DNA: TGTGCCAGCAGCTTAGGGAGGGACAGGGATAATTCACCCCTCCACTTT. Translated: CASSLGRDRDNSPLHF.

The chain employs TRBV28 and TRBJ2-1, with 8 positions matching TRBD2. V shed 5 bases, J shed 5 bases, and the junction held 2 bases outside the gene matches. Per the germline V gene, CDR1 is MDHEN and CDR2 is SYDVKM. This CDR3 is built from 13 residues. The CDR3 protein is CASSKLADNEQFF. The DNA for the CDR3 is TGTGCCAGCAGTAAACTAGCGGACAATGAGCAGTTCTTC. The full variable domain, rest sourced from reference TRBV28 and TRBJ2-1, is DVKVTQSSRYLVKRTGEKVFLECVQDMDHENMFWYRQDPGLGLRLIYFSYDVKMKEKGDIPEGYSVSREKKERFSLILESASTNQTSMYLCASSKLADNEQFFGPGTRLTVL.